One sample yielded the 4 T cell receptor beta chains listed below, sequenced in a study of T cells in Graves' hyperthyroidism and ophthalmopathy. Amplified TCR beta CDR3 regions came from RNA transcripts. The study used the HTBI primer set for a first-round RT-PCR of the TCR CDR3. TCRdb reprocessed the multiplex PCR reads with MiXCR, giving one entry per CDR3 protein. Here the sample spans around 100,000 distinct CDR3 sequences, less than 55% being singletons. The sequenced sample consisted of blood. The origin of the receptors is a man aged 40-49 years with Graves' hyperthyroidism.

The chain is built from TRBV4-3 and TRBJ2-1, with 9 nucleotides matching TRBD1. Trimming took 0 bases from V and 7 from J; bases not matched to a gene: 7. Germline values: CDR1 LGHNA, CDR2 YSLEER. CDR3 length: 16 residues. This CDR3 is CASSQDYGTGINEQFF. The CDR3 coding sequence is TGCGCCAGCAGCCAAGATTACGGGACAGGGATTAATGAGCAGTTCTTC.

V usage is TRBV7-3 and J usage is TRBJ2-7; 12 bases are shared with TRBD1. The CDR3 runs to 14 residues. Looked up from germline, CDR1 is SGHTA and CDR2 is FQGTGA. J gave up 5 bases and V 5 bases, and 4 bases lay outside the gene matches. CDR3 in amino acids: CASSIGTGGHEQYF. As DNA, the CDR3 is TGTGCCAGCAGCATCGGGACAGGGGGCCACGAGCAGTACTTC.

This clonotype has ten or more counts. V is TRBV29-1 and J is TRBJ2-3; 7 nucleotides line up with TRBD2. CDR3 length: 13 residues. The trim removed 7 bases at V and 1 base at J, leaving 5 bases unmatched. Germline V lookup: CDR1 SQVTM, CDR2 ANQGSEA. CDR3 DNA sequence: TGCAGCGCTATCAGCGGGGGCACAGATACGCAGTATTTT. Translated, it gives CSAISGGTDTQYF.

This clonotype was counted ten times or more. The chain uses TRBV15 and TRBJ2-1, with 16 positions matching TRBD2. V trimming: 5 bases; J trimming: 4 bases; junction bases outside the gene matches: 8. CDR3 length: 18 residues. CDR1 and CDR2 from the germline V gene are LNHNV and YYDKDF (reference sequence). CDR3 coding DNA: TGTGCCACCAGCGGCGGGACTAGCGGGAGGGCCAGTTACAATGAGCAGTTCTTC. Translation: CATSGGTSGRASYNEQFF. Filled out from reference TRBV15 and TRBJ2-1, the complete variable domain reads DAMVIQNPRYQVTQFGKPVTLSCSQTLNHNVMYWYQQKSSQAPKLLFHYYDKDFNNEADTPDNFQSRRPNTSFCFLDIRSPGLGDTAMYLCATSGGTSGRASYNEQFFGPGTRLTVL.